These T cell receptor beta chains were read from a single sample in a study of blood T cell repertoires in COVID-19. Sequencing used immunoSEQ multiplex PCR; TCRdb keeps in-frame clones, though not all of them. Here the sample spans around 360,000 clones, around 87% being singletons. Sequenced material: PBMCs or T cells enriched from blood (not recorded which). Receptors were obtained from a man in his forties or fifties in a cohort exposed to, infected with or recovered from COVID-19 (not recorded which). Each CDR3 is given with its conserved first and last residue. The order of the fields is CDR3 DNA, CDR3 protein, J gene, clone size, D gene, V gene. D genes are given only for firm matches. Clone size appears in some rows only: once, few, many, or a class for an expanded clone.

CDR3nt: TGTGCCAGCAGTCCGCTAGCGAGCACAGATACGCAGTATTTT
CDR3aa: CASSPLASTDTQYF
j_gene: TRBJ2-3
abundance: -
d_gene: -
v_gene: TRBV27

CDR3nt: TGTGCCAGCAGTGGACTGGGCAGACGGGAGACCCAGTACTTC
CDR3aa: CASSGLGRRETQYF
j_gene: TRBJ2-5
abundance: -
d_gene: -
v_gene: TRBV7-9

CDR3nt: TGTGCCAGCAGTTTATCGGGCGGGAGGAACACCGGGGAGCTGTTTTTT
CDR3aa: CASSLSGGRNTGELFF
j_gene: TRBJ2-2
abundance: -
d_gene: TRBD2
v_gene: TRBV27

CDR3nt: TGTGCCACTAGTAGGGGCGAAACCGGGGAGCTGTTTTTT
CDR3aa: CATSRGETGELFF
j_gene: TRBJ2-2
abundance: -
d_gene: -
v_gene: TRBV9

CDR3nt: TGCAGCGTTGGCCAAGGGGGCGCGTACAATGAGCAGTTCTTC
CDR3aa: CSVGQGGAYNEQFF
j_gene: TRBJ2-1
abundance: few
d_gene: TRBD1
v_gene: TRBV29-1

CDR3nt: TGCGCCAGCAGCTTGGGGGACAGGGCCACTGGAAACACCATATATTTT
CDR3aa: CASSLGDRATGNTIYF
j_gene: TRBJ1-3
abundance: -
d_gene: TRBD1
v_gene: TRBV5-1

CDR3nt: TGTGCCAGCAGCCACGGTCCTGAAGCTTTCTTT
CDR3aa: CASSHGPEAFF
j_gene: TRBJ1-1
abundance: -
d_gene: -
v_gene: TRBV6-5

CDR3nt: TGTGCCAGCAGTTTTGCTAGCAGGAACACCGGGGAGCTGTTTTTT
CDR3aa: CASSFASRNTGELFF
j_gene: TRBJ2-2
abundance: -
d_gene: -
v_gene: TRBV28

CDR3nt: TGTGCCAGCTCACCACGTCAGGGAATGACTGAAGCTTTCTTT
CDR3aa: CASSPRQGMTEAFF
j_gene: TRBJ1-1
abundance: -
d_gene: -
v_gene: TRBV18

CDR3nt: TGTGCCAGCAGTTCACCCGGGACTAGCGGGATCAATGAGCAGTTCTTC
CDR3aa: CASSSPGTSGINEQFF
j_gene: TRBJ2-1
abundance: -
d_gene: TRBD2
v_gene: TRBV27

CDR3nt: TGTGCCAGCACCCCTCCTAGGGGCACCGGGGAGCTGTTTTTT
CDR3aa: CASTPPRGTGELFF
j_gene: TRBJ2-2
abundance: -
d_gene: -
v_gene: TRBV6-2/TRBV6-3

CDR3nt: TGCGCCAGCAGCCCGACAGGGGACGTAAGCACTGAAGCTTTCTTT
CDR3aa: CASSPTGDVSTEAFF
j_gene: TRBJ1-1
abundance: -
d_gene: TRBD1
v_gene: TRBV5-1

CDR3nt: TGTGCCAGCAGCCCCTCCCGACTAGCGGAGACCCAGTACTTC
CDR3aa: CASSPSRLAETQYF
j_gene: TRBJ2-5
abundance: -
d_gene: TRBD2
v_gene: TRBV7-9

CDR3nt: TGTGCCAGCAGCCCCTTGACTAGCGGGAGGGAGGAAACCGGGGAGCTGTTTTTT
CDR3aa: CASSPLTSGREETGELFF
j_gene: TRBJ2-2
abundance: -
d_gene: TRBD2
v_gene: TRBV3-1/TRBV3-2

CDR3nt: TGTGCCAGCAGTGAAACAGGGACAGGTGGCTACACCTTC
CDR3aa: CASSETGTGGYTF
j_gene: TRBJ1-2
abundance: -
d_gene: TRBD1
v_gene: TRBV2

CDR3nt: TGCGCCAGCAGCTTGTCGGCGGGAGGGGGGACGGAGACCCAGTACTTC
CDR3aa: CASSLSAGGGTETQYF
j_gene: TRBJ2-5
abundance: once
d_gene: TRBD2
v_gene: TRBV5-1

CDR3nt: TGTGCCAGCAGCTTAGGACTAGCTCTACGTTACAATGAGCAGTTCTTC
CDR3aa: CASSLGLALRYNEQFF
j_gene: TRBJ2-1
abundance: -
d_gene: TRBD2
v_gene: TRBV5-5

CDR3nt: TGTGCCACCAAGCTCAGGGACAGACACACTGAAGCTTTCTTT
CDR3aa: CATKLRDRHTEAFF
j_gene: TRBJ1-1
abundance: -
d_gene: TRBD1
v_gene: TRBV6-6

CDR3nt: TGTGCCAGCAGCAACCTAGCACCTAGGGGGTACAATGAGCAGTTCTTC
CDR3aa: CASSNLAPRGYNEQFF
j_gene: TRBJ2-1
abundance: -
d_gene: -
v_gene: TRBV7-9

CDR3nt: TGTGCCAGCAGTTTGTCCGGGAGGAGGAATGAGCAGTTCTTC
CDR3aa: CASSLSGRRNEQFF
j_gene: TRBJ2-1
abundance: -
d_gene: TRBD2
v_gene: TRBV6-2/TRBV6-3

CDR3nt: TGTGCCAGCAGCCCACGGGGACTAGGAAGCAATGAGCAGTTCTTC
CDR3aa: CASSPRGLGSNEQFF
j_gene: TRBJ2-1
abundance: -
d_gene: TRBD2
v_gene: TRBV11-3

CDR3nt: TGTGCCAGCAGTTTACCCACCGGGAGGACAGGGACTGGAAGCTCCTACGAGCAGTACTTC
CDR3aa: CASSLPTGRTGTGSSYEQYF
j_gene: TRBJ2-7
abundance: -
d_gene: -
v_gene: TRBV28